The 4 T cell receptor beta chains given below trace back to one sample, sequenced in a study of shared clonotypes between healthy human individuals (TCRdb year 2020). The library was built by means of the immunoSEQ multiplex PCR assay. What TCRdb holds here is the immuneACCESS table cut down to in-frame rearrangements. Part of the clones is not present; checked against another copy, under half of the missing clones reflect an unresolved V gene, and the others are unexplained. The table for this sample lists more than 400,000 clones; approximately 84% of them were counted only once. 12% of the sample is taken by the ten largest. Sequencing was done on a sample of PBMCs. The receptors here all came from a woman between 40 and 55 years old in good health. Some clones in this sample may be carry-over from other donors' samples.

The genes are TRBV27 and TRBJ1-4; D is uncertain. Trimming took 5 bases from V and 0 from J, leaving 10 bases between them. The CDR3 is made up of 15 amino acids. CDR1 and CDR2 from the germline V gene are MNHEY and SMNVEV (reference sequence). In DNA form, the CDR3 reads TGTGCCAGCAGTACCCACGGTGCAACTAATGAAAAACTGTTTTTT. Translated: CASSTHGATNEKLFF. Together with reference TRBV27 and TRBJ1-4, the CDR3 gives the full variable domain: EAQVTQNPRYLITVTGKKLTVTCSQNMNHEYMSWYRQDPGLGLRQIYYSMNVEVTDKGDVPEGYKVSRKEKRNFPLILESPSPNQTSLYFCASSTHGATNEKLFFGSGTQLSVL.

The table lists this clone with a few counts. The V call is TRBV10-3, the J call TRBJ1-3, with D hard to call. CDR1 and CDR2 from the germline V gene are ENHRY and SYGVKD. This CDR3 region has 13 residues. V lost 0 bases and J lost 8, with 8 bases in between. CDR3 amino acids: CAISESVGHTIYF. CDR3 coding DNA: TGTGCCATCAGTGAGTCGGTCGGGCACACCATATATTTT.

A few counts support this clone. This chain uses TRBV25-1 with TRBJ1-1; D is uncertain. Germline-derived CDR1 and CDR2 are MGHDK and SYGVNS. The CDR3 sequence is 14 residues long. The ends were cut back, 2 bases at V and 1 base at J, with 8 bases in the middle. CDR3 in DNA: TGTGCCAGCAGTGAAGGAAAAGCGAACACTGAAGCTTTCTTT. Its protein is CASSEGKANTEAFF.

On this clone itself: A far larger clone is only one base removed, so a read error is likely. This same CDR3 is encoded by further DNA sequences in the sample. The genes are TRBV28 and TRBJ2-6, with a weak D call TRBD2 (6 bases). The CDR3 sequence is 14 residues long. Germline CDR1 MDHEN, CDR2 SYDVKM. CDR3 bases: TGTGCCACCGGAGGGGCAGCCGGGGCCAACGTTCTGACTTTC. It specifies CATGGAAGANVLTF.